The sequence of this T cell receptor beta chain was determined in a study of graft-versus-host responses after intestinal transplantation. Assay: immunoSEQ multiplex PCR; the TCRdb copy retains only in-frame clones and omits some. The repertoire has 20,000 to 30,000 clones, 75% to 90% of them found once; the top ten carry roughly 1.1%. Per the germline V gene, CDR1 is MNHEY and CDR2 is SVGAGI. CDR3 size: 15 residues. J lost 3 bases, V lost 4 bases, and 7 bases had no gene match. The V and J genes are TRBV6-5 and TRBJ1-2, with 8 bases fitting TRBD1. Material: PBMCs, obtained around 29 days after intestinal transplant. This TCR was recovered from a human patient who received an intestinal transplant, so some T cells may come from the graft donor. Here the CDR3 reads CASSSTGGGYYGYTF. The CDR3 DNA follows: TGTGCCAGCAGTTCTACAGGGGGAGGGTACTATGGCTACACCTTC.